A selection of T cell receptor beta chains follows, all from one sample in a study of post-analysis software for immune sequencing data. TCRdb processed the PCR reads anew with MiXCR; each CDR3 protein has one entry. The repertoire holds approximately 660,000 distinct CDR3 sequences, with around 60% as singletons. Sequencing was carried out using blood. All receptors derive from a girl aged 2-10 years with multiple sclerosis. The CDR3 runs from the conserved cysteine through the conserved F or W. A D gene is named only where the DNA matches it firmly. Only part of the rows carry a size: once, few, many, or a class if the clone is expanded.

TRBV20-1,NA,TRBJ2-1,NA,TGCAGTGCTAGGAGGTCGGGAGAGCAGTTCTTC,CSARRSGEQFF
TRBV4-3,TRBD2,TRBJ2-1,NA,TGCGCCAGCAGCCAAGGGACTAGCGGGGTGAGCTCCTACAATGAGCAGTTCTTC,CASSQGTSGVSSYNEQFF
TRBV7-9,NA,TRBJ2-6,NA,TGTGCCAGCAGACCTGCTGGGGCCAACGTCCTGACTTTC,CASRPAGANVLTF
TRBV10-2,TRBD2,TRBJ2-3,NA,TGCGCCAGCGGGGGGACTAGTAACGCCGATACGCAGTATTTT,CASGGTSNADTQYF
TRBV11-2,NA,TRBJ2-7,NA,TGTGCCAGCAGCCTAGCAGGAAGGCAGACCTACGAGCAGTACTTC,CASSLAGRQTYEQYF
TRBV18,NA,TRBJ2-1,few,TGTGCCAGCTCACCAGCAGGAGGTGACTACAATGAGCAGTTCTTC,CASSPAGGDYNEQFF
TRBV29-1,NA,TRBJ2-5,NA,TGCAGCGTCCCAGAGCGACGGGAGACCCAGTACTTC,CSVPERRETQYF
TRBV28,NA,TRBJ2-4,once,TGTGCCAGCAGCTTCCCGAGGGGAGCCAAAAACATTCAGTACTTC,CASSFPRGAKNIQYF
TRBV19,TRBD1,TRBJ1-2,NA,TGTGCCAGTAGTATGATCCACGGGACAGCTGGCTACACCTTC,CASSMIHGTAGYTF
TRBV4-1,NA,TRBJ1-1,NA,TGCGCCAGCAGCCAAGGGATACCGGGACTAGGAGCTTTCTTT,CASSQGIPGLGAFF
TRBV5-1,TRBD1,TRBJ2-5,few,TGCGCCAGCAGCTCTGGACAGGAAGAGACCCAGTACTTC,CASSSGQEETQYF
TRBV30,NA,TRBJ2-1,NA,TGTGCCTGGAGTGTCCCTTCTGACTCCTACAATGAGCAGTTCTTC,CAWSVPSDSYNEQFF
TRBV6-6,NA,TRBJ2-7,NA,TGTGCCAGCAGCTACGACAGGCCCTCCTACGAGCAGTACTTC,CASSYDRPSYEQYF
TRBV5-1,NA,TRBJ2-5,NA,TGCGCCAGCAGCTTACCAACTAGCAGCCAAGAGACCCAGTACTTC,CASSLPTSSQETQYF
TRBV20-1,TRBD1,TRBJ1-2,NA,TGCAGTGCTAGATTGGACAGGCTCTATGGCTACACCTTC,CSARLDRLYGYTF
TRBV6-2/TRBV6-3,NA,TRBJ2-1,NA,TGTGCCAGCAGTTTAAGCTGGAATGAGCAGTTCTTC,CASSLSWNEQFF
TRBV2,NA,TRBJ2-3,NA,TGTGCCAGCAGTGAAGCCCAGTCCAGGGCGGCAGATACGCAGTATTTT,CASSEAQSRAADTQYF